This entry concerns a single T cell receptor (beta chain). Its antigen is not identified. This table comes from immunoSEQ multiplex PCR, and its TCRdb copy is limited to in-frame clones, with some not included. Here the sample spans 30,000 to 40,000 clones, approximately 95% being singletons. This sample was included in a study of cytomegalovirus exposure and HLA in healthy donors. Study at large: The 95 to 150 validation repertoires used a platform that matched the one used for the approximately 670 first-cohort repertoires, as a later analysis reported.

Findings and limits, study-wide: The listing of roughly 160 TCR beta chains classed them as cytomegalovirus-associated. CMV antigen specificity of three CMV-associated chains was confirmed in vitro.

CDR3 length: 17 residues. Trimming took 0 bases from V and 3 from J, leaving 18 bases between them. Germline V gene sequence: CDR1 MNHNS, CDR2 SASEGT. Sequencing used PBMCs. The chain employs TRBV6-1 and TRBJ2-7, with a weak D call TRBD1 (7 bases). The receptor comes from a man aged 18 to 35 in good health and CMV-seronegative. The DNA of the CDR3 is TGTGCCAGCAGTGAAGCGCCAACAGGGGACTTAAGCTACGAGCAGTACTTC. The encoded protein is CASSEAPTGDLSYEQYF.